The T cell receptor (beta chain) under discussion was sequenced for a study of control samples from healthy donors and cancer patients. The assay was immunoSEQ multiplex PCR, and TCRdb's table has in-frame clones only and misses some. The table lists about 84,000 clones, 90% to 95% of them singletons. Germline V lookup: CDR1 SQVTM, CDR2 ANQGSEA. The CDR3 loop spans 16 amino acids. V was pared by 2 bases and J by 4 bases, with 12 bases of the junction left unmatched. Sequenced: blood. This sequence was found in a middle-aged man in good health. The chain employs TRBV29-1 and TRBJ1-2, with TRBD1 matching over 8 bases. CDR3 in amino acids: CSVESQGAGGVYGYTF. As DNA, the CDR3 is TGCAGCGTTGAAAGCCAGGGGGCGGGTGGGGTCTATGGCTACACCTTC.